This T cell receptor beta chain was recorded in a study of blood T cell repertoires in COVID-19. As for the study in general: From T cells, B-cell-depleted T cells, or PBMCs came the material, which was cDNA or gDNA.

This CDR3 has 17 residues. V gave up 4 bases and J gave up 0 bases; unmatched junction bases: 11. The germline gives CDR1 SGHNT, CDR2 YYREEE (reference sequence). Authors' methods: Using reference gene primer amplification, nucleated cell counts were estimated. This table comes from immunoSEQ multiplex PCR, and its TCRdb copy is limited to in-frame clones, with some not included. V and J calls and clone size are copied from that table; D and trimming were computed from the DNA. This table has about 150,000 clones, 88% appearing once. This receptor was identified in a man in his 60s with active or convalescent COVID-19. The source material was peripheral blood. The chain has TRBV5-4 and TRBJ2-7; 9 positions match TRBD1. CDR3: CASSPPDRGTSSYEQYF. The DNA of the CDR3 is TGTGCCAGCAGCCCCCCGGACAGGGGCACTAGCTCCTACGAGCAGTACTTC.